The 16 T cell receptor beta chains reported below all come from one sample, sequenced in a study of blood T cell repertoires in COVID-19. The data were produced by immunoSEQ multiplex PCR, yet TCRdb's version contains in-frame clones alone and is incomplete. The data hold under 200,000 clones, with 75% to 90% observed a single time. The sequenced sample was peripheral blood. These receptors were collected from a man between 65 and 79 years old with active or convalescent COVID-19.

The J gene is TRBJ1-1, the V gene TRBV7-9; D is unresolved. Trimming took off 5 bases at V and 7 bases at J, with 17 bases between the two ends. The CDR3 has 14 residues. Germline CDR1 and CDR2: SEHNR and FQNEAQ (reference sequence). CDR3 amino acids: CASSRGVTDSEAFF. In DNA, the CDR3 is TGTGCCAGCAGCCGCGGGGTGACGGATAGTGAAGCTTTCTTT.

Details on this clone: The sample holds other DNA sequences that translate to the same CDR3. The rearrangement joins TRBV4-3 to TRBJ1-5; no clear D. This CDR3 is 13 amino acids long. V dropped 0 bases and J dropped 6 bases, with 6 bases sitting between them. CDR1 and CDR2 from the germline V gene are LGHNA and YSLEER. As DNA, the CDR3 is TGCGCCAGCAGCCAAGATCGGGGTCAGCCCCAGCATTTT. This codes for CASSQDRGQPQHF.

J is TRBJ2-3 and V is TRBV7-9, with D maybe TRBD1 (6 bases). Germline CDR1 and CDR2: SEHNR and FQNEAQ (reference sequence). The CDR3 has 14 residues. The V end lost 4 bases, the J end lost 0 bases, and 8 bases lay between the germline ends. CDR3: CASSSDRSTDTQYF. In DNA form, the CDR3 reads TGTGCCAGCAGCTCAGACAGGAGCACAGATACGCAGTATTTT. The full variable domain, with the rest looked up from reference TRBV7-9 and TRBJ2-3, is DTGVSQNPRHKITKRGQNVTFRCDPISEHNRLYWYRQTLGQGPEFLTYFQNEAQLEKSRLLSDRFSAERPKGSFSTLEIQRTEQGDSAMYLCASSSDRSTDTQYFGPGTRLTVL.

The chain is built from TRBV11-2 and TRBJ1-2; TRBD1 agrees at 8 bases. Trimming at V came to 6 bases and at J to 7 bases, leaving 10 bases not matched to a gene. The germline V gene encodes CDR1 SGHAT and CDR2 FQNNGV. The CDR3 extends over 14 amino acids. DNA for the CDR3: TGTGCCAGCAGGACAATCAGGGGGCGTTTTGGCTACACCTTC. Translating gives CASRTIRGRFGYTF.

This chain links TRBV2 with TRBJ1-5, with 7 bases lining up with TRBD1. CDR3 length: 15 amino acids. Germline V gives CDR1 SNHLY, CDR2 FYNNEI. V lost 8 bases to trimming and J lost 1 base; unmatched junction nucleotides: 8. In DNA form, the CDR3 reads TGTGCCAGCTCATCTGGACAGGAGAGCAATCAGCCCCAGCATTTT. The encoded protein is CASSSGQESNQPQHF.

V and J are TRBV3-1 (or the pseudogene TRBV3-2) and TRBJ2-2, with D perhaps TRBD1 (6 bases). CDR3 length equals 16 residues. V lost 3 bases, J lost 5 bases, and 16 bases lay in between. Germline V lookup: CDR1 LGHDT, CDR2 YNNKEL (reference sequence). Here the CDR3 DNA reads TGTGCCAGCAGCCAGTCAGGGGTCGGTTGGACCGGGGAGCTGTTTTTT. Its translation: CASSQSGVGWTGELFF.

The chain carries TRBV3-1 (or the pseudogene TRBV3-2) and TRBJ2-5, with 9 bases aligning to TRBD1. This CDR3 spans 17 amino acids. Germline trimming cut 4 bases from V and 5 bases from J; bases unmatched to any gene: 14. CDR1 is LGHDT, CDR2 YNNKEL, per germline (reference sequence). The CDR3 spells CASSPTLGQGREETQYF. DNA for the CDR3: TGTGCCAGCAGCCCAACCCTGGGACAGGGTCGAGAGGAGACCCAGTACTTC.

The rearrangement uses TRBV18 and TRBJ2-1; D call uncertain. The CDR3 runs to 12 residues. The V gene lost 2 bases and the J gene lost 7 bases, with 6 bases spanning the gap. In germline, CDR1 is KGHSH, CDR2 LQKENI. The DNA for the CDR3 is TGTGCCAGCTCACCAACGGTTAATGAGCAGTTCTTC. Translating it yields CASSPTVNEQFF.

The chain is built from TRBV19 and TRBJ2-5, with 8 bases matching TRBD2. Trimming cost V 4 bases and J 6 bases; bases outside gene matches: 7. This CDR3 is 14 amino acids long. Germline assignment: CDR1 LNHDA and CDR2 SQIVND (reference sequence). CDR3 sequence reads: CASSTRGGLKTQYF. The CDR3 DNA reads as TGTGCCAGTAGTACGCGCGGGGGGTTAAAGACCCAGTACTTC.

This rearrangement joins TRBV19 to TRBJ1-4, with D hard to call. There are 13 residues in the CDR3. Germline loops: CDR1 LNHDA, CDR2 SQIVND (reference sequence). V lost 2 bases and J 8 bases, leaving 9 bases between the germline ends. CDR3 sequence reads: CASSIRGSEKLFF. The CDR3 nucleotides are TGTGCCAGTAGTATACGCGGGAGCGAAAAACTGTTTTTT.

The CDR3 DNA is TGTGCCAGCAGTCGCGGACAGGGGGGATCCTATAATTCACCCCTCCACTTT. Translating gives CASSRGQGGSYNSPLHF. This chain joins TRBV5-6 and TRBJ1-6; 10 bases are shared with TRBD1. The CDR3 length is 17 residues. Trimming at V came to 5 bases and at J to 1 base, leaving 6 bases not matched to a gene. In germline, CDR1 is SGHDT, CDR2 YYEEEE.

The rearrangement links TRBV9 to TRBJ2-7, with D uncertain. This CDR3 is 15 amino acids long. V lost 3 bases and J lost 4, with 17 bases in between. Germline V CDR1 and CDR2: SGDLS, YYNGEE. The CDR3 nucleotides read TGTGCCAGCAGCGCCGGAGCGCTACAACATTACGAGCAGTACTTC. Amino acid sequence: CASSAGALQHYEQYF.

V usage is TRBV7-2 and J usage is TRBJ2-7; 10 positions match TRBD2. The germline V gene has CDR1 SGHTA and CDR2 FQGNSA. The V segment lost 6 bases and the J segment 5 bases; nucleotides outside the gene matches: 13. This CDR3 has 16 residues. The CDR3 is CASRPTGSGGAHEQYF. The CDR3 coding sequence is TGTGCCAGCAGGCCCACCGGAAGCGGGGGGGCACACGAGCAGTACTTC.

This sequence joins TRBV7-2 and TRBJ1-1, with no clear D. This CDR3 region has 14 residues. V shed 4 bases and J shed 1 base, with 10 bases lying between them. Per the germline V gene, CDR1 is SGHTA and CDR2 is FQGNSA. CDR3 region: CASSYLRKNTEAFF. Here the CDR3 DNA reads TGTGCCAGCAGCTATCTACGCAAGAACACTGAAGCTTTCTTT.

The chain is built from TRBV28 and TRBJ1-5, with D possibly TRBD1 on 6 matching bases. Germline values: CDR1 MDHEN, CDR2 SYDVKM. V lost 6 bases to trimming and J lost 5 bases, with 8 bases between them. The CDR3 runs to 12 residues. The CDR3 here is CASSGQYQPQHF. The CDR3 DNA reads TGTGCCAGCAGCGGACAGTATCAGCCCCAGCATTTT.

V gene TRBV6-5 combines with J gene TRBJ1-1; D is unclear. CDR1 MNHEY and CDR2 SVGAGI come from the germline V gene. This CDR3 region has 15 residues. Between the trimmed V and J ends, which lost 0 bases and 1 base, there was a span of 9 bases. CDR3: CASSYSRVGNTEAFF. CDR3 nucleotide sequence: TGTGCCAGCAGTTACTCGAGGGTGGGGAACACTGAAGCTTTCTTT.